The rows below give T cell receptor beta chains drawn from one sample of a study of shared T cell receptors in the human thymus. Clones were sequenced by immunoSEQ multiplex PCR, and TCRdb holds only the in-frame ones, with some missing. The profile shows roughly 660,000 clones, around nine tenths of them singletons. This same sample was also taken into another study, of human thymus T cells.

The sequenced sample consisted of thymocytes. The receptors were gathered from a boy under two years old with a congenital heart defect. The CDR3 runs from the conserved cysteine through the conserved F or W. Each record gives: CDR3 DNA, CDR3 protein, J gene, D gene, clone size, V gene. D genes are given only for firm matches. Expanded clones are given a class, and other clones once, few, many or no size at all.

cdr3_nt: TGTGCCAGCAGTAAGGACAGGGTAAGCAATCAGCCCCAGCATTTT
cdr3_aa: CASSKDRVSNQPQHF
j_call: TRBJ1-5
d_call: TRBD1
clone_size: .
v_call: TRBV6-6

cdr3_nt: TGTGCCAGCTCACGAGGGACAGAAGCCCAAGAGACCCAGTACTTC
cdr3_aa: CASSRGTEAQETQYF
j_call: TRBJ2-5
d_call: TRBD1
clone_size: .
v_call: TRBV18

cdr3_nt: TGTGCAAGTCGCTTTGTGGCTGGCACCGGGGAGCTGTTTTTT
cdr3_aa: CASRFVAGTGELFF
j_call: TRBJ2-2
d_call: .
clone_size: .
v_call: TRBV12-2

cdr3_nt: TGTGCCAGCAGCGTAGAGCGACTAGCGGGAGTAGAGACCCAGTACTTC
cdr3_aa: CASSVERLAGVETQYF
j_call: TRBJ2-5
d_call: TRBD2
clone_size: .
v_call: TRBV9

cdr3_nt: TGTGCCAGCAGTTCCTACGACAAGAACTATGGCTACACCTTC
cdr3_aa: CASSSYDKNYGYTF
j_call: TRBJ1-2
d_call: .
clone_size: .
v_call: TRBV27

cdr3_nt: TGTGCCAGTAGTATCGGTCGCAGGGGCATTTATAGCAATCAGCCCCAGCATTTT
cdr3_aa: CASSIGRRGIYSNQPQHF
j_call: TRBJ1-5
d_call: .
clone_size: .
v_call: TRBV19

cdr3_nt: TGTGCCAGCAGCGGGAGGGGAGGGAATATCCCCTACGAGCAGTACTTC
cdr3_aa: CASSGRGGNIPYEQYF
j_call: TRBJ2-7
d_call: TRBD2
clone_size: few
v_call: TRBV7-2

cdr3_nt: TGTGCCAGTAGTGGGGGACAGGGGAGATTTAGGTATGGCTACACCTTC
cdr3_aa: CASSGGQGRFRYGYTF
j_call: TRBJ1-2
d_call: TRBD1
clone_size: .
v_call: TRBV19

cdr3_nt: TGTGCCAGCAAAACCCAGGGCGTGAACTACGAGCAGTACTTC
cdr3_aa: CASKTQGVNYEQYF
j_call: TRBJ2-7
d_call: .
clone_size: .
v_call: TRBV11-2

cdr3_nt: TGTGCCAGCAGTCCAAAGCGGGAGGGCCCCAACGAGCAGTACTTC
cdr3_aa: CASSPKREGPNEQYF
j_call: TRBJ2-7
d_call: TRBD2
clone_size: .
v_call: TRBV7-9

cdr3_nt: TGTGCCAGCAGCTCGTTTGAGTCCTACGAGCAGTACTTC
cdr3_aa: CASSSFESYEQYF
j_call: TRBJ2-7
d_call: .
clone_size: .
v_call: TRBV11-2

cdr3_nt: TGCGCCAGCAGCCATGCAGGACGGGGAGTAGACAATGAGCAGTTCTTC
cdr3_aa: CASSHAGRGVDNEQFF
j_call: TRBJ2-1
d_call: .
clone_size: once
v_call: TRBV4-1

cdr3_nt: TGTGCCAGCAGCCAGGGGGGTGAAGCTTTCTTT
cdr3_aa: CASSQGGEAFF
j_call: TRBJ1-1
d_call: .
clone_size: .
v_call: TRBV4-2

cdr3_nt: TGTGCCAGCAGCCCAGGATACTCCTATAATTCACCCCTCCACTTT
cdr3_aa: CASSPGYSYNSPLHF
j_call: TRBJ1-6
d_call: .
clone_size: .
v_call: TRBV7-9